Each of the 5 T cell receptor beta chains below was sequenced from the same sample in a study of T cell changes during pregnancy in multiple sclerosis. Method: immunoSEQ multiplex PCR; TCRdb's copy keeps in-frame clones and lacks some. The sample includes some 29,000 clones, around 90% of them seen just once. The sample consisted of CD4+ T cells from peripheral blood mononuclear cells, taken in the first trimester of pregnancy. The receptors come from a female donor in good health, enrolled as a control in a pregnancy study.

The V gene is TRBV7-2, the J gene TRBJ2-2; 7 bases map to TRBD2. Trimming took 7 bases from V and 5 from J; bases not matched to a gene: 7. The CDR3 runs to 14 residues. Germline assignment: CDR1 SGHTA and CDR2 FQGNSA. CDR3 sequence reads: CASTPGGGTGELFF. The CDR3 DNA reads as TGTGCCAGCACCCCTGGGGGGGGGACCGGGGAGCTGTTTTTT.

The chain employs TRBV16 and TRBJ2-3; unclear D gene. The CDR3 is made up of 13 amino acids. Deletions cut 2 bases from V and 2 bases from J, with 5 bases between. Germline V gene sequence: CDR1 KGHSY, CDR2 FQNENV. CDR3 amino acids: CASSQRFTDTQYF. The CDR3 region has the DNA TGTGCCAGCAGCCAACGTTTCACAGATACGCAGTATTTT.

The chain has TRBV19 and TRBJ2-5; D possibly corresponds to TRBD2 (6 bases). In germline, CDR1 is LNHDA, CDR2 SQIVND (reference sequence). This CDR3 has 15 residues. Trimming cost V 6 bases and J 2 bases, with 16 bases left between them. The chain's CDR3 is CASRPSRGKQETQYF. CDR3 nucleotide sequence: TGTGCCAGTAGACCTTCCCGGGGGAAACAAGAGACCCAGTACTTC. Looking up the rest from reference TRBV19 and TRBJ2-5 gives the full variable domain: DGGITQSPKYLFRKEGQNVTLSCEQNLNHDAMYWYRQDPGQGLRLIYYSQIVNDFQKGDIAEGYSVSREKKESFPLTVTSAQKNPTAFYLCASRPSRGKQETQYFGPGTRLLVL.

The chain recombines TRBV5-6 with TRBJ1-2; D is unresolved. The germline V gene has CDR1 SGHDT and CDR2 YYEEEE. Trimming took 4 bases from V and 3 from J, leaving 16 bases between them. The CDR3 consists of 15 residues. This chain's CDR3 is CASSPAGRSDYGYTF. CDR3 nucleotide sequence: TGTGCCAGCAGCCCCGCGGGAAGGTCTGACTATGGCTACACCTTC. Looking up the rest from reference TRBV5-6 and TRBJ1-2 gives the full variable domain: DAGVTQSPTHLIKTRGQQVTLRCSPKSGHDTVSWYQQALGQGPQFIFQYYEEEERQRGNFPDRFSGHQFPNYSSELNVNALLLGDSALYLCASSPAGRSDYGYTFGSGTRLTVV.

This chain links TRBV6-1 with TRBJ1-5; D possibly corresponds to TRBD1 (6 bases). Per germline, CDR1 MNHNS and CDR2 SASEGT. CDR3 length equals 14 residues. The V end was cut by 8 bases, the J end by 0 bases, with 11 bases between. The CDR3 region has the DNA TGTGCCAGCGGGGGGGGCAATAGCAATCAGCCCCAGCATTTT. Residues: CASGGGNSNQPQHF.